This T cell receptor beta chain was sequenced in a study of blood T cell dynamics during melanoma immunotherapy. Across the study: Patients with metastatic melanoma got pembrolizumab or nivolumab-ipilimumab as first-line care.

A note on this clone: No antigen is known for it.

The assay was immunoSEQ multiplex PCR, and TCRdb's table has in-frame clones only and misses some. The table includes approximately 15,000 clones, 70% to 90% detected once. Regarding time point: pre-treatment baseline. Response was assessed by RECIST 1.1 at 12 weeks, except a couple of rapid progressors. Study-level findings and limits: It remained unknown if the driving T cell clones were melanoma-specific.

There are 16 residues in the CDR3. CDR1 SGHTA and CDR2 FQGTGA come from the germline V gene. After removal of 4 bases from V and 3 bases from J, the junction contained 6 bases not matched to a gene. The chain links TRBV7-3 to TRBJ2-2; 9 bases align to TRBD1. This specimen consisted of blood, obtained from a patient treated with checkpoint blockade. This clonotype originated in a human donor with melanoma. The CDR3 nucleotides are TGTGCCAGCAGCTATACGGGACAGGGAGACACCGGGGAGCTGTTTTTT. It specifies CASSYTGQGDTGELFF.